The 25 T cell receptor beta chains given below trace back to one sample, sequenced in a study of T cells expressing NK-cell markers. Each CDR3 protein gets one entry in TCRdb, which reprocessed the 5' RACE reads and gives no DNA. This sample's clone table lists about 160,000 distinct CDR3 sequences. Sequencing was carried out using blood T cells: a sorted CD56 or NKG2C T cell subset, CD4+ or CD8+ T cells, or bulk PBMC T cells (not recorded which). The receptors originated from a man aged 18 to 70 in good health.

The chain recombines TRBV4-2 with TRBJ1-5; lacking DNA, the TRBD1 call made by TCRdb goes unchecked. Germline CDR1 LGHNA, CDR2 YNFKEQ. The CDR3 contains 16 residues. The CDR3 loop is CASSQEGTAGNQPQHF.

The chain carries TRBV7-8 and TRBJ2-4; TCRdb gives TRBD1 as the D gene, but with no DNA this cannot be confirmed. CDR3 length: 13 residues. Germline V gives CDR1 SGHVS, CDR2 FQNEAQ. The CDR3 sequence: CASSPPLKNIQYF.

The rearrangement joins TRBV12-3 or TRBV12-4 to TRBJ1-1. The CDR3 runs to 12 residues. CDR3 sequence: CASSSSVTEAFF.

The chain links TRBV27 to TRBJ1-1; TCRdb's D call, TRBD1, is unchecked because there is no DNA. The CDR3 covers 15 residues. Germline CDR1 reads MNHEY; CDR2 reads SMNVEV (reference sequence). The CDR3 is CASRRAFGFLTEAFF.

This CDR3 reads CASSLDAGTSGGVDTQYF. The J gene is TRBJ2-3, the V gene TRBV11-2; as DNA is missing, the TRBD2 call by TCRdb cannot be tested. CDR1 and CDR2 from the germline V gene are SGHAT and FQNNGV. The CDR3 is 18 amino acids.

This chain uses TRBV29-1 with TRBJ1-1. Germline CDR1 and CDR2: SQVTM and ANQGSEA. This CDR3 is built from 13 residues. This CDR3 is CSCVRGEGTEAFF.

The V and J genes are TRBV11-1 and TRBJ1-5. The CDR3 length is 18 residues. CDR1 SGHAT and CDR2 FQDESV come from the germline V gene (reference sequence). This CDR3 reads CASSLGAGLEGSNQPQHF.

The CDR3 spells CASSYTGTGGSGQYF. The V gene is TRBV6-5, the J gene TRBJ2-5; TCRdb outputs TRBD1, but without DNA this stays unchecked. The germline gives CDR1 MNHEY, CDR2 SVGAGI. The CDR3 is 15 residues long.

The CDR3 reads CAAEGEGNTGELFF. V usage is TRBV2 and J usage is TRBJ2-2; TCRdb proposes TRBD2, but this gene call is untestable without DNA. This CDR3 spans 14 amino acids. Germline CDR1 SNHLY, CDR2 FYNNEI. Using reference TRBV2 and TRBJ2-2 for the parts outside the CDR3, the full variable domain is EPEVTQTPSHQVTQMGQEVILRCVPISNHLYFYWYRQILGQKVEFLVSFYNNEISEKSEIFDDQFSVERPDGSNFTLKIRSTKLEDSAMYFCAAEGEGNTGELFFGEGSRLTVL.

CDR3 sequence reads: CASRSTGTGVYNEQFF. V gene TRBV27 combines with J gene TRBJ2-1; with no DNA, the TCRdb D assignment of TRBD1 cannot be verified. The CDR3 runs 16 residues. The germline V gene has CDR1 MNHEY and CDR2 SMNVEV (reference sequence).

The chain links TRBV18 to TRBJ1-1; TCRdb proposes TRBD1, but this gene call is untestable without DNA. The germline V gene encodes CDR1 KGHSH and CDR2 LQKENI. The CDR3 loop spans 15 amino acids. The CDR3 spells CASSPPGQNYTEAFF.

The chain uses TRBV2 and TRBJ1-6; the TCRdb D gene call, TRBD1, has no DNA to confirm it. CDR1 is SNHLY and CDR2 is FYNNEI in the germline V gene. The CDR3 is 15 residues long. CDR3: CASSRDGGYNSPLHF.

The V call is TRBV5-1, the J call TRBJ1-2; TCRdb selects TRBD1, and the lack of DNA leaves this call unchecked. Per the germline V gene, CDR1 is SGHRS and CDR2 is YFSETQ. This CDR3 has 15 amino acids. CDR3 sequence reads: CASSIERTGKGGYTF. Filled out from reference TRBV5-1 and TRBJ1-2, the complete variable domain reads KAGVTQTPRYLIKTRGQQVTLSCSPISGHRSVSWYQQTPGQGLQFLFEYFSETQRNKGNFPGRFSGRQFSNSRSEMNVSTLELGDSALYLCASSIERTGKGGYTFGSGTRLTVV.

The rearrangement links TRBV5-5 to TRBJ2-1; without DNA, the TCRdb call of TRBD1 cannot be checked. This CDR3 contains 14 residues. CDR1 SGHKS and CDR2 YYEKEE come from the germline V gene (reference sequence). The CDR3 reads CASLPGQGYNEQFF.

This chain links TRBV5-1 with TRBJ2-2. CDR1 is SGHRS, CDR2 YFSETQ, per germline. The CDR3 is 15 amino acids. This CDR3 is CASSIIGRNTGELFF. The full variable domain, rest sourced from reference TRBV5-1 and TRBJ2-2, is KAGVTQTPRYLIKTRGQQVTLSCSPISGHRSVSWYQQTPGQGLQFLFEYFSETQRNKGNFPGRFSGRQFSNSRSEMNVSTLELGDSALYLCASSIIGRNTGELFFGEGSRLTVL.

V usage is TRBV19 and J usage is TRBJ2-3; TCRdb picks TRBD2, but there is no DNA to check that call. This CDR3 has 17 residues. Germline V gene lookup returns CDR1 LNHDA and CDR2 SQIVND (reference sequence). The CDR3 is CASSIGELAGSTDTQYF.

The rearrangement joins TRBV12-3 or TRBV12-4 to TRBJ2-3; TCRdb designates TRBD1, a call that cannot be tested without DNA. This CDR3 comprises 14 residues. This CDR3 is CASSLRGSGDTQYF.

The CDR3 spells CASSFDRAGTDTQYF. The chain uses TRBV6-4 and TRBJ2-3; TCRdb's D call of TRBD1 is untestable without DNA. There are 15 residues in the CDR3. Germline CDR1 is MRHNA and CDR2 is SNTAGT.

The gene calls are TRBV7-2 and TRBJ2-2; the D call of TRBD1 rests on TCRdb alone, since no DNA is present to check it. This CDR3 contains 16 residues. Germline CDR1 reads SGHTA; CDR2 reads FQGNSA. The CDR3 reads CASSSDDRGETGELFF.

This sequence joins TRBV5-6 and TRBJ2-5; there is no DNA to check the TCRdb D call of TRBD1. This CDR3 has 15 amino acids. Germline assignment: CDR1 SGHDT and CDR2 YYEEEE. The CDR3: CASSLVATVGGTQYF.

This sequence joins TRBV7-6 and TRBJ2-2; TCRdb's D call, TRBD2, is unchecked because there is no DNA. Germline CDR1 is SGHVS and CDR2 is FNYEAQ. The CDR3 extends over 16 amino acids. CDR3 residues: CASSLDLPTDTGELFF.

The chain links TRBV29-1 to TRBJ2-1; TCRdb's D gene call, TRBD1, goes unchecked for lack of DNA. Germline CDR1 and CDR2: SQVTM and ANQGSEA. The CDR3 has 17 amino acids. CDR3: CSVEVLIGQGAYNEQFF.

The chain combines TRBV21-1 with TRBJ2-1; TCRdb indicates TRBD2, and absent DNA this call remains unverified. TRBV21-1 represents a pseudogene. The CDR3 length is 17 residues. This CDR3 reads CASSNVAGGAHYNEQFF.

This rearrangement joins TRBV27 to TRBJ1-2; checking the TCRdb D call of TRBD1 is not possible without DNA. From germline, CDR1 is MNHEY and CDR2 SMNVEV (reference sequence). CDR3 length: 16 residues. CDR3: CASSFSPLGGGYGYTF.

The rearrangement links TRBV27 to TRBJ1-5; the TRBD1 assignment by TCRdb is unverifiable without DNA. This CDR3 spans 13 amino acids. The germline V gene has CDR1 MNHEY and CDR2 SMNVEV (reference sequence). CDR3: CASSNRVGQPQHF.